The sequence of this T cell receptor beta chain was determined in a study of cytotoxic CD8 clonotypes in ibrutinib-treated CLL. The wider study: Of a cohort that held 11 relapsed/refractory and around 14 treatment-naive patients, around 17 were IGHV unmutated. Whole-study findings and limits: Different sampling times were used for sustained-remission and progressing patients.

Depth targeted 1 in 200,000 to 1 in 1 million T cells, averaging approximately 9.3x coverage per clonotype. Produced via immunoSEQ multiplex PCR; TCRdb's table is partial and in-frame only. The sample contains 250,000 or so clones, about three quarters of which appear only once. The V gene's germline CDR1 is MDHEN and CDR2 SYDVKM. After removal of 5 bases from V and 2 bases from J, the junction contained 8 bases not matched to a gene. The CDR3 is 15 residues long. Regarding this clone: Antigen specificity is unknown.

The rearrangement links TRBV28 to TRBJ2-5; 7 bases fit TRBD2. The starting material was PBMCs, obtained after 24 months of ibrutinib treatment. This TCR came from a human donor with chronic lymphocytic leukemia. The CDR3 is CASSGGSPLQETQYF. The CDR3 DNA reads TGTGCCAGCAGTGGCGGGAGTCCCCTACAAGAGACCCAGTACTTC.